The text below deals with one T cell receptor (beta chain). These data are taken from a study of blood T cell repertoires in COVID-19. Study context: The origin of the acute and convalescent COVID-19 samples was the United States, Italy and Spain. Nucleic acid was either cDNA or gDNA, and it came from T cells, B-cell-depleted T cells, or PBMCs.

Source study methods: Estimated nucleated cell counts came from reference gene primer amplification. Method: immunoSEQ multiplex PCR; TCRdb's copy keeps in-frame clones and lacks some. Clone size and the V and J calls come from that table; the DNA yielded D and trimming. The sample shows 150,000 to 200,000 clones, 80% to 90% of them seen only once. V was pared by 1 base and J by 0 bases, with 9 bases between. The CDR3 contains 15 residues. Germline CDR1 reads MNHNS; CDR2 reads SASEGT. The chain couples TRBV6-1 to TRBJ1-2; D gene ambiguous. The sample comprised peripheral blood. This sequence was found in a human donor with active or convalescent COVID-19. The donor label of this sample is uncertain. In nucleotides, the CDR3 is TGTGCCAGCAGTGAAGGGCCAGGAACTAACTATGGCTACACCTTC. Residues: CASSEGPGTNYGYTF.